This T cell receptor (beta chain) was sequenced during a study of control samples from healthy donors and cancer patients. This table comes from immunoSEQ multiplex PCR, and its TCRdb copy is limited to in-frame clones, with some not included. The data hold over 80,000 clones, with roughly three quarters observed a single time. Trimming removed 1 base from V and 6 bases from J, with 12 bases in between. CDR1 SGDLS and CDR2 YYNGEE come from the germline V gene. This CDR3 has 14 amino acids. The source is a young woman in good health. Sequencing input: blood. The chain employs TRBV9 and TRBJ2-3, with a weak D call TRBD2 (5 bases). The CDR3 bases are TGTGCCAGCAGCGTACGGGATCGTGGGGATACGCAGTATTTT. It is translated as CASSVRDRGDTQYF.